Presented here are 11 T cell receptor beta chains from one specimen sequenced in a study of T cells in Graves' hyperthyroidism and ophthalmopathy. It was RNA transcripts that yielded the amplified TCR beta CDR3 regions. In the first-round RT-PCR of the TCR CDR3, the HTBI primer set was used. TCRdb ran MiXCR on the multiplex PCR reads and lists one entry per CDR3 protein. The profile covers about 640,000 distinct CDR3 sequences, with about a fifth appearing a single time and roughly 30% taken by the ten largest. Sequencing was done on a sample of blood. The source is a man aged 25-45 years with Graves' ophthalmopathy.

This clonotype was counted many times. The chain couples TRBV7-8 to TRBJ1-2, with 11 positions matching TRBD1. V was clipped by 7 bases and J by 6 bases; unmatched bases: 16. Per germline, CDR1 SGHVS and CDR2 FQNEAQ. The CDR3 is 17 residues long. The CDR3 region has the DNA TGTGCCAGCACCAATGATCCGGGACAGGGGGTTTCGGATGGCTACACCTTC. Encoded protein: CASTNDPGQGVSDGYTF. Complete variable domain (other parts from reference TRBV7-8 and TRBJ1-2): GAGVSQSPRYKVAKRGQDVALRCDPISGHVSLFWYQQALGQGPEFLTYFQNEAQLDKSGLPSDRFFAERPEGSVSTLKIQRTQQEDSAVYLCASTNDPGQGVSDGYTFGSGTRLTVV.

The table lists this clonotype with many counts. The rearrangement uses TRBV3-1 and TRBJ1-2; D remains ambiguous. Trimming took 1 base from V and 3 from J, leaving 9 bases between them. There are 14 residues in the CDR3. Germline-derived CDR1 and CDR2 are LGHDT and YNNKEL (reference sequence). The CDR3 spells CASSQGTDHYGYTF. In DNA form, the CDR3 reads TGTGCCAGCAGCCAAGGAACGGACCACTATGGCTACACCTTC. Looking up the rest from reference TRBV3-1 and TRBJ1-2 gives the full variable domain: DTAVSQTPKYLVTQMGNDKSIKCEQNLGHDTMYWYKQDSKKFLKIMFSYNNKELIINETVPNRFSPKSPDKAHLNLHINSLELGDSAVYFCASSQGTDHYGYTFGSGTRLTVV.

J is TRBJ2-2 and V is TRBV2; 12 bases match TRBD2. The germline V gene has CDR1 SNHLY and CDR2 FYNNEI. The CDR3 has 16 amino acids. Trimming removed 6 bases from V and 7 bases from J; junction bases left unmatched: 9. Written as DNA, the CDR3 is TGTGCCAGCAGGATGTGGACTAGCGGGACTGGCGGGGAGCTGTTTTTT. Its translation is CASRMWTSGTGGELFF. Full variable domain (remainder filled in from reference TRBV2 and TRBJ2-2): EPEVTQTPSHQVTQMGQEVILRCVPISNHLYFYWYRQILGQKVEFLVSFYNNEISEKSEIFDDQFSVERPDGSNFTLKIRSTKLEDSAMYFCASRMWTSGTGGELFFGEGSRLTVL.

This clonotype has a handful of counts. The chain carries TRBV24-1 and TRBJ2-1, with 10 bases that match TRBD1. The CDR3 contains 16 residues. V was pared by 4 bases and J by 6 bases, with 8 bases of the junction left unmatched. Germline V gene data show CDR1 as KGHDR and CDR2 as SFDVKD. The CDR3 DNA is TGTGCCACCAGTGACACCCGGAGACAGGGGGCCAATGAGCAGTTCTTC. Translation: CATSDTRRQGANEQFF.

The V gene is TRBV6-1, the J gene TRBJ1-5; no reliable D call. The ends were cut back, 0 bases at V and 5 bases at J, with 8 bases in the middle. The germline gives CDR1 MNHNS, CDR2 SASEGT. The CDR3 runs 14 residues. The CDR3 sequence: CASSEAWRDQPQHF. The CDR3 nucleotides read TGTGCCAGCAGTGAAGCGTGGCGGGATCAGCCCCAGCATTTT.

Many counts were recorded for this clonotype. This chain links TRBV11-2 with TRBJ2-1, with 7 nucleotides matching TRBD1. CDR3 length equals 13 residues. With 7 bases clipped from V and 9 bases from J, the junction kept 9 bases outside the gene matches. Germline V CDR1 and CDR2: SGHAT, FQNNGV. CDR3 in amino acids: CASTPTGHTEQFF. The CDR3 DNA sequence: TGTGCCAGCACCCCGACAGGGCACACTGAGCAGTTCTTC.

This clonotype was counted a single time. CDR3 DNA: TGTGCCATCAGTGAAGGGACAGGGCAAGAGACCCAGTACTTC. As protein: CAISEGTGQETQYF. The chain recombines TRBV10-3 with TRBJ2-5, with TRBD1 matching 9 bases. The V gene's germline CDR1 is ENHRY and CDR2 SYGVKD. This CDR3 is 14 amino acids long. The ends lost 3 bases at V and 2 bases at J; junction bases unmatched: 1.

This chain connects TRBV29-1 to TRBJ2-4; a weak D match, TRBD1 (5 bases). The V gene's germline CDR1 is SQVTM and CDR2 ANQGSEA. V was pared by 7 bases and J by 4 bases, with 11 bases between. The CDR3 is made up of 12 amino acids. The CDR3 DNA is TGCAGCGCAAGGACACTGAAAAACATTCAGTACTTC. Translation: CSARTLKNIQYF.

V is TRBV20-1 and J is TRBJ2-1; perhaps D is TRBD1 or TRBD2 (5 bases each). There are 14 residues in the CDR3. Trimming stripped 6 bases from V and 6 bases from J, with 18 bases between. The germline V gene encodes CDR1 DFQATT and CDR2 SNEGSKA (reference sequence). CDR3 bases: TGCAGTGCCAAAGGGGTAGAAGGGAGCAATGAGCAGTTCTTC. Translated: CSAKGVEGSNEQFF.

This clonotype was observed at least ten times. The CDR3 here is CASSLSGGVNEQFF. DNA of the CDR3: TGTGCCAGCAGCCTTAGCGGGGGAGTCAATGAGCAGTTCTTC. The J gene is TRBJ2-1, the V gene TRBV12-3 or TRBV12-4, with 9 nucleotides matching TRBD2. This CDR3 region has 14 residues. V dropped 6 bases and J dropped 6; count of bases not matched to a gene: 6.

This clonotype has more than one count but fewer than ten. The CDR3 DNA is TGTGCCAGCAGCACCAGTGGATCCGGAAACACCATATATTTT. It yields the protein CASSTSGSGNTIYF. The chain is built from TRBV28 and TRBJ1-3; D remains unclear. The germline gives CDR1 MDHEN, CDR2 SYDVKM. The V end lost 6 bases, the J end lost 4 bases, and 13 bases lay between the germline ends. The CDR3 is 14 amino acids.